This T cell receptor (beta chain) came from a study of T cell repertoires in cytomegalovirus infection. On the study more broadly: Both a matching HLA type and CMV infection were indicated by public TCR beta signatures. Study-level points and caveats: People with CMV and the relevant HLA were identified by cumulative public TCR beta family frequency.

This CDR3 is 15 amino acids long. Germline values: CDR1 LNHNV, CDR2 YYDKDF (reference sequence). Regarding this clonotype: Its specificity is unknown. The junction departs from germline at one end; a sequencing error may be responsible.

Each CDR3 protein is one row after TCRdb ran MiXCR on the reads. Counted here are about 530,000 distinct CDR3 sequences, around 27% occurring once; the ten biggest clones make up roughly 13%. The rearrangement joins TRBV15 to TRBJ2-5, with 7 bases aligning to TRBD2. Material for sequencing was PBMCs. The TCR comes from a human donor in good health (CMV status not recorded). Some clones in this sample may be carry-over from other donors' samples. The CDR3: CASSRVYGRRETQYF. CDR3 nucleotide sequence: TGTGCCAGCAGCAGAGTGTACGGGAGGAGAGAGACCCAGTACTTC.